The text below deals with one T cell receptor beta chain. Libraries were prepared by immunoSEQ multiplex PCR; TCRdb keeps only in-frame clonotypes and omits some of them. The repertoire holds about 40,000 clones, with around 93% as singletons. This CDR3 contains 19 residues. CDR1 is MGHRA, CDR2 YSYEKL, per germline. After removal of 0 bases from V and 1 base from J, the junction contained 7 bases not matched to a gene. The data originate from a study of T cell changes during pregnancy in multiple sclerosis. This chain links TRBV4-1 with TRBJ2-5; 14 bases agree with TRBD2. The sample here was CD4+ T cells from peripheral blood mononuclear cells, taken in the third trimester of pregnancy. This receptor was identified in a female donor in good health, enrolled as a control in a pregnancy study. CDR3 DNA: TGCGCCAGCAGCCAAGAGCGGACTAGCGGGGGGACGTCCCAAGAGACCCAGTACTTC. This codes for CASSQERTSGGTSQETQYF.